What follows are 14 T cell receptor beta chains derived from one specimen sequenced in a study of beta chain features in type 1 diabetes. Regarding the study as a whole: When Type 1 diabetes patients were examined, their TCRB CDR3s proved moderately but significantly shorter in all four CD4+ subsets.

These TCRs' antigens remain unknown. All of the isolated RNA was reverse transcribed, so expressed TCRB transcripts were sequenced. Sequenced by immunoSEQ multiplex PCR; TCRdb stores in-frame clones only, minus some. The table includes almost 350,000 clones, around 9% detected once. Sequenced material: central memory CD4+ T cells from blood. Every receptor here comes from a man aged 25 to 40 with type 1 diabetes.

The rearrangement joins TRBV27 to TRBJ1-2; a weak D match, TRBD1 (5 bases). Per the germline V gene, CDR1 is MNHEY and CDR2 is SMNVEV (reference sequence). This CDR3 spans 13 amino acids. V gave up 5 bases and J gave up 8 bases, with 15 bases separating them. This chain's CDR3 is CASSQGDGIGYTF. The CDR3 nucleotides are TGTGCCAGCAGTCAAGGGGACGGGATCGGCTACACCTTC.

This clone was seen only a few times. The chain combines TRBV4-3 with TRBJ1-1; no clear D. Trimming pared 2 bases from V and 4 bases from J, leaving 5 bases between. Germline V gene data show CDR1 as LGHNA and CDR2 as YSLEER. CDR3 length: 12 amino acids. For the CDR3, the DNA is TGCGCCAGCAGCCAAAAGCCCACTGAAGCTTTCTTT. Amino acids: CASSQKPTEAFF.

The gene calls are TRBV28 and TRBJ2-3; no clear D. The CDR3 loop spans 11 amino acids. Germline V gives CDR1 MDHEN, CDR2 SYDVKM. V was pared by 5 bases and J by 5 bases, with 5 bases between. In nucleotides, the CDR3 is TGTGCCAGCAGTCAAGAAGATACGCAGTATTTT. This codes for CASSQEDTQYF.

The genes are TRBV7-2 and TRBJ2-7; 9 bases fit TRBD1. CDR3 length equals 14 residues. The germline V gene has CDR1 SGHTA and CDR2 FQGNSA. Trimming took 4 bases from V and 7 from J; bases not matched to a gene: 8. CDR3 sequence: CASSSGTGRREQYF. The CDR3 DNA follows: TGTGCCAGCAGCTCCGGGACAGGGCGTAGGGAGCAGTACTTC.

The genes are TRBV9 and TRBJ2-5; the D gene is possibly TRBD2 (5 bases). Germline V gene sequence: CDR1 SGDLS, CDR2 YYNGEE. The germline V and J ends were trimmed by 0 bases and 2 bases, with 11 bases remaining between them. The CDR3 extends over 15 amino acids. The CDR3 loop reads CASSVGPSGQETQYF. CDR3 nucleotide sequence: TGTGCCAGCAGCGTAGGGCCCTCGGGGCAAGAGACCCAGTACTTC.

The chain carries TRBV6-6 and TRBJ2-1; 9 bases are shared with TRBD1. The CDR3 is 14 amino acids. The trim removed 6 bases at V and 7 bases at J, leaving 7 bases unmatched. Looked up from germline, CDR1 is MNHNY and CDR2 is SVGAGI (reference sequence). The CDR3: CASRSGQGWNEQFF. The CDR3 region has the DNA TGTGCCAGCAGAAGCGGACAGGGGTGGAATGAGCAGTTCTTC.

V gene TRBV7-2 combines with J gene TRBJ2-7; perhaps TRBD1 as D (7 bases). Germline CDR1 reads SGHTA; CDR2 reads FQGNSA. This CDR3 contains 14 residues. V was cut by 7 bases and J by 3 bases, with 16 bases left in between. Here the CDR3 DNA reads TGTGCCAGCACCCTCAGGGGGGTCGACTACGAGCAGTACTTC. The encoded protein is CASTLRGVDYEQYF.

The sample holds a few counts of this clone. This chain uses TRBV2 with TRBJ2-1; TRBD2 matches 12 bases. The germline CDR1 and CDR2 sequences are SNHLY and FYNNEI. The J segment lost 8 bases and the V segment lost 4 bases, leaving 3 bases of the junction unmatched. The CDR3 length is 14 residues. The DNA of the CDR3 is TGTGCCAGCAGTGGACTAGCGGGAGTCCATGAGCAGTTCTTC. It specifies CASSGLAGVHEQFF.

The V gene is TRBV5-6, the J gene TRBJ1-5; D remains ambiguous. The CDR3 length is 12 residues. V was cut by 2 bases and J by 5 bases, with 5 bases left in between. Germline V lookup: CDR1 SGHDT, CDR2 YYEEEE. The CDR3 is CASSLLDQPQHF. The CDR3 DNA reads TGTGCCAGCAGCTTATTAGATCAGCCCCAGCATTTT.

The chain employs TRBV10-3 and TRBJ2-2; no clear D. V was clipped by 2 bases and J by 4 bases, with 8 bases between them. The CDR3 runs 14 residues. From germline, CDR1 is ENHRY and CDR2 SYGVKD. This CDR3 reads CAISEGVVTGELFF. The CDR3 nucleotides are TGTGCCATCAGTGAGGGGGTTGTCACCGGGGAGCTGTTTTTT.

This clone was counted a few times. The rearrangement joins TRBV19 to TRBJ2-2; D may be TRBD2 (6 bases). The germline CDR1 and CDR2 sequences are LNHDA and SQIVND (reference sequence). This CDR3 has 15 amino acids. V lost 6 bases and J 4 bases, leaving 15 bases between the germline ends. CDR3 region: CASRMEGKGTGELFF. As DNA, the CDR3 is TGTGCCAGTAGGATGGAGGGGAAGGGCACCGGGGAGCTGTTTTTT.

The V gene is TRBV2, the J gene TRBJ2-3; TRBD1 agrees at 9 bases. This CDR3 region has 15 residues. Germline V gene data show CDR1 as SNHLY and CDR2 as FYNNEI. The trim removed 7 bases at V and 4 bases at J, leaving 9 bases unmatched. CDR3 protein: CASKFTGGGSDTQYF. The CDR3 nucleotides read TGTGCCAGCAAGTTTACAGGGGGCGGGTCAGATACGCAGTATTTT.

The DNA for the CDR3 is TGTGCCAGCACAACAGGGAACAATCAGCCCCAGCATTTT. It yields the protein CASTTGNNQPQHF. This sequence joins TRBV2 and TRBJ1-5; D may be TRBD1 (6 bases). CDR1 SNHLY and CDR2 FYNNEI come from the germline V gene. V lost 7 bases and J 3 bases, leaving 10 bases between the germline ends. The CDR3 is made up of 13 amino acids.

CDR3 sequence: CASSLLTVGELFF. The CDR3 DNA is TGTGCCAGCAGCTTACTAACAGTCGGGGAGCTGTTTTTT. The chain recombines TRBV7-9 with TRBJ2-2; D not certain. The V end was cut by 2 bases, the J end by 7 bases, with 8 bases between. Germline V gives CDR1 SEHNR, CDR2 FQNEAQ (reference sequence). The CDR3 is made up of 13 amino acids.